A single sample is the source of the 11 T cell receptor beta chains below, sequenced in a study of vaccination and CD4 T cells after COVID-19 (dated by TCRdb to between 2021 and 2024). Preparation of the library involved PCR. Sequenced on an Illumina iSeq 100. TCR sequencing of DNA from cultured CD4+ T cells used the Oncomine TCR Beta short-read assay at the Johns Hopkins FTIC core. TCRdb applied fastp at Q25 and MiXCR to the public reads, then kept only in-frame beta chains. A single entry per CDR3 protein holds the most common genes and DNA from its merged rows. The sample includes roughly 15,000 distinct CDR3 sequences, with about 40% observed a single time. The ten largest clones capture around 3.4% of the sample. In light of the paper, this sample's treatment or condition label describes: roughly 10-day PBMC culture with coronavirus spike peptide pools or control peptides (ViraFEST assay). Their specific antigens are unknown.

Sequencing was carried out using CD4+ T cells from blood, cultured in vitro. The source is a human donor who had recovered from COVID-19.

This rearrangement joins TRBV24-1 to TRBJ2-4; 9 nucleotides agree with TRBD2. CDR1 and CDR2 from the germline V gene are KGHDR and SFDVKD. V gave up 6 bases and J gave up 6 bases; unmatched junction bases: 5. This CDR3 is 14 amino acids long. This chain's CDR3 is CATSRAGGPNIQYF. The CDR3 DNA reads as TGTGCCACCAGTAGGGCGGGAGGGCCAAACATTCAGTACTTC.

This chain joins TRBV28 and TRBJ2-5; possible D gene TRBD1, 7 bases. V lost 11 bases and J 5 bases, leaving 21 bases between the germline ends. Germline V gene data show CDR1 as MDHEN and CDR2 as SYDVKM. There are 14 residues in the CDR3. The chain's CDR3 is CAAEPGGRLETQYF. As DNA, the CDR3 is TGTGCCGCCGAGCCAGGGGGGCGCCTGGAGACCCAGTACTTC. Using reference TRBV28 and TRBJ2-5 for the parts outside the CDR3, the full variable domain is DVKVTQSSRYLVKRTGEKVFLECVQDMDHENMFWYRQDPGLGLRLIYFSYDVKMKEKGDIPEGYSVSREKKERFSLILESASTNQTSMYLCAAEPGGRLETQYFGPGTRLLVL.

This clonotype was detected only a few times. This sequence joins TRBV20-1 and TRBJ2-3, with D unclear. V lost 6 bases to trimming and J lost 4 bases, with 11 bases between them. Germline V gives CDR1 DFQATT, CDR2 SNEGSKA (reference sequence). This CDR3 is 12 amino acids long. CDR3 nucleotides: TGCAGTGCGCAAAAATTGGCAGATACGCAGTATTTT. It specifies CSAQKLADTQYF.

This clonotype was detected a few times. The V and J genes are TRBV29-1 and TRBJ2-1; D is undetermined. Trimming removed 5 bases from V and 7 bases from J, with 9 bases in between. The CDR3 sequence is 11 residues long. The germline CDR1 and CDR2 sequences are SQVTM and ANQGSEA. The CDR3 loop is CSVSDGNEQFF. Written as DNA, the CDR3 is TGCAGCGTTTCCGATGGGAATGAGCAGTTCTTC.

There are a few counts of this clonotype. V is TRBV7-2 and J is TRBJ2-7; a weak D match, TRBD1 (5 bases). The CDR3 contains 11 residues. Trimming took off 1 base at V and 13 bases at J, with 11 bases between the two ends. From germline, CDR1 is SGHTA and CDR2 FQGNSA. The CDR3 is CASSLEYDRYF. The CDR3 coding sequence is TGTGCCAGCAGCTTAGAATACGACAGATACTTC.

This clonotype was counted between two and nine times. This chain links TRBV7-6 with TRBJ2-5; 8 nucleotides agree with TRBD1. The germline V gene has CDR1 SGHVS and CDR2 FNYEAQ. The ends lost 6 bases at V and 5 bases at J; junction bases unmatched: 11. This CDR3 has 15 amino acids. CDR3 nucleotide sequence: TGTGCCAGCAGTTCCGACAGGGGAGTAGTGGAGACCCAGTACTTC. Translated: CASSSDRGVVETQYF.

This clonotype was recorded once. The chain is built from TRBV6-1 and TRBJ1-2; the D is unclear. Germline V gene data show CDR1 as MNHNS and CDR2 as SASEGT. The CDR3 loop spans 13 amino acids. V lost 8 bases and J 2 bases, leaving 12 bases between the germline ends. Written as DNA, the CDR3 is TGTGCCAGCCAGTACAGTAGAAACTATGGCTACACCTTC. Protein product: CASQYSRNYGYTF.

The chain has TRBV6-1 and TRBJ1-1; no clear D gene. V was clipped by 6 bases and J by 3 bases, with 14 bases between them. CDR1 is MNHNS, CDR2 SASEGT, per germline. The CDR3 is 14 amino acids. CDR3 in DNA: TGTGCCAGCAGCCTGGGGTCGGAGGACACTGAAGCTTTCTTT. Protein product: CASSLGSEDTEAFF.

The chain combines TRBV29-1 with TRBJ2-1; a weak D match, TRBD1 (6 bases). Trimming removed 5 bases from V and 3 bases from J, with 11 bases in between. The CDR3 runs to 13 residues. Germline CDR1 SQVTM, CDR2 ANQGSEA. Here the CDR3 reads CSVYATGYNEQFF. The CDR3 DNA is TGCAGCGTTTACGCGACAGGCTACAATGAGCAGTTCTTC.

V usage is TRBV20-1 and J usage is TRBJ1-6, with TRBD1 identical over 7 bases. The CDR3 extends over 14 amino acids. The ends lost 3 bases at V and 8 bases at J; junction bases unmatched: 7. Germline V gene lookup returns CDR1 DFQATT and CDR2 SNEGSKA (reference sequence). CDR3 residues: CSARTGRIYSPLHF. The CDR3 DNA sequence: TGCAGTGCTAGGACAGGGAGAATTTATTCACCCCTCCACTTT.

Only a few counts were recorded for this clonotype. The J gene is TRBJ2-7, the V gene TRBV10-3; D remains ambiguous. Germline loops: CDR1 ENHRY, CDR2 SYGVKD. The CDR3 consists of 12 residues. V lost 11 bases and J 0 bases, leaving 11 bases between the germline ends. CDR3 DNA sequence: TGTGCCGGTAACGGAAGCTCCTACGAGCAGTACTTC. This sequence encodes CAGNGSSYEQYF.